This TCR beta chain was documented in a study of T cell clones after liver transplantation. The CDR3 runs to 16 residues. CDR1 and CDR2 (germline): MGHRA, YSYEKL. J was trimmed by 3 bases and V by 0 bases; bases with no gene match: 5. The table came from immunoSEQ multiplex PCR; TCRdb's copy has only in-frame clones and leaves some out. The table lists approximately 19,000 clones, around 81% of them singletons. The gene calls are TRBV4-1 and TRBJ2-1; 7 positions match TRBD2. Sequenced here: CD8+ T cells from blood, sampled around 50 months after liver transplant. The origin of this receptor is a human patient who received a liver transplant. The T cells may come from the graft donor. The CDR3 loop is CASSQEMRESYNEQFF. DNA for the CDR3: TGCGCCAGCAGCCAAGAAATGCGGGAGAGCTACAATGAGCAGTTCTTC.